Below, one T cell receptor (beta chain) is given with its context. Its antigen is as yet unknown. Germline V gene lookup returns CDR1 SEHNR and CDR2 FQNEAQ (reference sequence). Trimming cost V 2 bases and J 2 bases; bases outside gene matches: 6. CDR3 length: 16 residues. These data belong to a study of T cell repertoires in cytomegalovirus infection. Overall study context: TCR beta signatures that were public indicated CMV infection and matching HLA type. Findings of the study overall: The ex vivo response was dominated by HLA-C-restricted CMV-specific TCR beta clonotypes.

MiXCR, applied by TCRdb to the reads, yields one record per CDR3 protein. This sample has approximately 150,000 distinct CDR3 sequences; about a fifth occur once, and the top ten carry under 30%. This material consisted of CD8+ T cells from cultured PBMCs, taken from culture after CMV antigen stimulation. The chain joins TRBV7-9 to TRBJ1-2; 9 bases align to TRBD1. The sequence was obtained from a human donor in good health (CMV status not recorded). Some clones in this sample may be carry-over from other donors' samples. In nucleotides, the CDR3 is TGTGCCAGCAGCTTAACCGGGGACAGGGCGAACTATGGCTACACCTTC. The encoded protein is CASSLTGDRANYGYTF.